These 21 T cell receptor beta chains were sequenced from one sample in a study of neurological immune-mediated disorders. TCRdb reprocessed the 5' RACE reads with MiXCR, giving one entry per CDR3 protein. Of 15,000 to 20,000 distinct CDR3 sequences detected, around 28% appear once; the ten largest clones hold 30% to 40%. Sample: PBMCs. Receptors were obtained from a man aged 50-60 years with HTLV-1-associated myelopathy (HAM/TSP).

This chain joins TRBV5-1 and TRBJ2-3; no clear D gene. The germline gives CDR1 SGHRS, CDR2 YFSETQ. The CDR3 consists of 11 residues. Trimming stripped 0 bases from V and 6 bases from J, with 2 bases between. The CDR3 DNA follows: TGCGCCAGCAGCTTGGAGGATACGCAGTATTTT. It codes for CASSLEDTQYF.

V usage is TRBV20-1 and J usage is TRBJ2-6; maybe TRBD2 (5 bases). This CDR3 has 17 amino acids. V lost 0 bases, J lost 0 bases, and 12 bases lay in between. Germline values: CDR1 DFQATT, CDR2 SNEGSKA (reference sequence). CDR3 in amino acids: CSARDHGLNSGANVLTF. The CDR3 DNA reads TGCAGTGCTAGAGACCATGGACTGAACTCTGGGGCCAACGTCCTGACTTTC.

This clonotype came up a few times. The chain couples TRBV5-1 to TRBJ1-2; 8 bases align to TRBD1. The CDR3 is 14 residues long. J was trimmed by 7 bases and V by 0 bases; bases with no gene match: 5. Germline CDR1 SGHRS, CDR2 YFSETQ. CDR3 DNA sequence: TGCGCCAGCAGCTTGGATGATACAGGGGGTGGCTACACCTTC. It yields the protein CASSLDDTGGGYTF.

V and J are TRBV6-5 and TRBJ2-7; TRBD2 agrees at 10 bases. The CDR3 has 16 amino acids. With V trimmed by 5 bases and J by 4 bases, 11 bases remained unmatched. Germline V gene data show CDR1 as MNHEY and CDR2 as SVGAGI. The CDR3 DNA reads as TGTGCCAGCAGTCTACATCCGGGACTAGCGCAGTACGAGCAGTACTTC. Translating gives CASSLHPGLAQYEQYF.

The V call is TRBV29-1, the J call TRBJ2-2; the match to TRBD1 covers 7 bases. V was clipped by 5 bases and J by 1 base; unmatched bases: 4. This CDR3 contains 14 residues. Per germline, CDR1 SQVTM and CDR2 ANQGSEA. The CDR3 spells CSVNRDRNTGELFF. CDR3 in DNA: TGCAGCGTTAACCGGGACAGGAACACCGGGGAGCTGTTTTTT.

This clonotype was recorded a few times. V and J are TRBV18 and TRBJ2-5; D gene unclear. The CDR3 sequence is 13 residues long. Germline V gives CDR1 KGHSH, CDR2 LQKENI. Trimming pared 1 base from V and 4 bases from J, leaving 7 bases between. As DNA, the CDR3 is TGTGCCAGCTCACCACTACCAAGAGAGACCCAGTACTTC. Translation: CASSPLPRETQYF. Full variable domain (remainder filled in from reference TRBV18 and TRBJ2-5): NAGVMQNPRHLVRRRGQEARLRCSPMKGHSHVYWYRQLPEEGLKFMVYLQKENIIDESGMPKERFSAEFPKEGPSILRIQQVVRGDSAAYFCASSPLPRETQYFGPGTRLLVL.

The gene calls are TRBV28 and TRBJ2-1, with D perhaps TRBD2 (6 bases). Germline V lookup: CDR1 MDHEN, CDR2 SYDVKM. The CDR3 has 13 residues. Trimming left V 8 bases short and J 4 bases short, with 12 bases between. The CDR3 DNA reads TGTGCCAGCGGGCCTAGCGCTTACAATGAGCAGTTCTTC. Its translation: CASGPSAYNEQFF.

The chain couples TRBV7-2 to TRBJ1-3; D gene unclear. CDR1 SGHTA and CDR2 FQGNSA come from the germline V gene. With 0 bases removed from V and 3 bases from J, the gap between germline ends came to 6 bases. The CDR3 extends over 14 amino acids. The DNA for the CDR3 is TGTGCCAGCAGCTTAGCCTTCGGTGGAAACACCATATATTTT. This translates into CASSLAFGGNTIYF.

A few counts support this clonotype. CDR3 in amino acids: CASSPGQNYGYTF. CDR3 in DNA: TGCGCCAGCAGCCCGGGACAGAACTATGGCTACACCTTC. The chain recombines TRBV5-1 with TRBJ1-2; 7 bases are shared with TRBD1. Germline V gene lookup returns CDR1 SGHRS and CDR2 YFSETQ. The CDR3 runs to 13 residues. The V gene end was trimmed by 4 bases and the J gene end by 2 bases; junction bases not matched to a gene: 2. Full variable domain (rest looked up from reference TRBV5-1 and TRBJ1-2): KAGVTQTPRYLIKTRGQQVTLSCSPISGHRSVSWYQQTPGQGLQFLFEYFSETQRNKGNFPGRFSGRQFSNSRSEMNVSTLELGDSALYLCASSPGQNYGYTFGSGTRLTVV.

This clonotype was picked up many times. The chain employs TRBV3-1 and TRBJ2-4; TRBD1 matches at 7 bases. Germline CDR1 and CDR2: LGHDT and YNNKEL (reference sequence). The CDR3 totals 15 residues. V lost 4 bases, J lost 4 bases, and 7 bases stayed unmatched. The CDR3 reads CASSPFAGGKNIQYF. The CDR3 DNA reads as TGTGCCAGCAGCCCATTTGCAGGGGGTAAAAACATTCAGTACTTC.

This clonotype came up a few times. The CDR3 region is CASGPYLDGLGGYTF. In DNA, the CDR3 is TGTGCTAGTGGACCCTATCTGGACGGGTTAGGCGGCTACACCTTC. The chain joins TRBV12-5 to TRBJ1-2; no reliable D call. The CDR3 loop spans 15 amino acids. Deletions cut 6 bases from V and 8 bases from J, with 22 bases between. Germline V gene data show CDR1 as LGHNT and CDR2 as FRNRAP.

By sample fraction, this clonotype is medium-sized. CDR3 nucleotide sequence: TGCAGTGCCCCTGCGGGGTTTAATCAGCCCCAGCATTTT. Translation: CSAPAGFNQPQHF. The rearrangement joins TRBV20-1 to TRBJ1-5; no reliable D call. Trimming left V 6 bases short and J 4 bases short, with 13 bases between. CDR1 is DFQATT and CDR2 is SNEGSKA in the germline V gene (reference sequence). The CDR3 spans 13 residues.

This clonotype has a handful of counts. The CDR3 DNA reads as TGCAGTGCAAAAAGCGGGGAAGGCACAGATACGCAGTATTTT. Its translation is CSAKSGEGTDTQYF. V usage is TRBV20-1 and J usage is TRBJ2-3; 7 bases agree with TRBD2. The CDR3 sequence is 14 residues long. With V trimmed by 6 bases and J by 1 base, 7 bases remained unmatched. Germline V CDR1 and CDR2: DFQATT, SNEGSKA (reference sequence).

V usage is TRBV12-3 or TRBV12-4 and J usage is TRBJ2-1; D remains unclear. This CDR3 has 14 residues. V gave up 3 bases and J gave up 4 bases, with 10 bases separating them. CDR3 loop: CASSFENWYNEQFF. The CDR3 DNA follows: TGTGCCAGCAGTTTTGAGAACTGGTACAATGAGCAGTTCTTC.

This clonotype showed up many times. The chain links TRBV7-8 to TRBJ2-1; the D gene is possibly TRBD1 (5 bases). The CDR3 sequence is 19 residues long. Between the trimmed V and J ends, which lost 6 bases and 5 bases, there was a span of 29 bases. The germline gives CDR1 SGHVS, CDR2 FQNEAQ. CDR3 nucleotides: TGTGCCAGCAGTTTTATCAGGGTAGGCCGTCTGCAAGTAAACAATGAGCAGTTCTTC. It specifies CASSFIRVGRLQVNNEQFF.

This clonotype appeared a few times. This sequence joins TRBV20-1 and TRBJ2-3; a weak D match, TRBD2 (6 bases). CDR1 is DFQATT, CDR2 SNEGSKA, per germline (reference sequence). V gave up 5 bases and J gave up 4 bases, with 22 bases separating them. The CDR3 totals 16 residues. The CDR3 protein is CSAPPGSRTGADTQYF. The CDR3 DNA sequence: TGCAGTGCTCCGCCAGGGTCGCGGACGGGAGCAGATACGCAGTATTTT.

This chain joins TRBV20-1 and TRBJ1-2; 11 nucleotides agree with TRBD1. Trimming took 5 bases from V and 2 from J; bases not matched to a gene: 4. Germline loops: CDR1 DFQATT, CDR2 SNEGSKA (reference sequence). This CDR3 has 14 residues. The CDR3 spells CSAWDRGSNYGYTF. The CDR3 DNA reads TGCAGTGCTTGGGACAGGGGGTCCAACTATGGCTACACCTTC.

The gene calls are TRBV10-2 and TRBJ1-5; D gene uncertain. Germline CDR1 reads WSHSY; CDR2 reads SAAADI. This CDR3 spans 14 amino acids. The ends were cut back, 0 bases at V and 1 base at J, with 4 bases in the middle. In DNA form, the CDR3 reads TGCGCCAGCAGTGAGTCGGTCAGCAATCAGCCCCAGCATTTT. It specifies CASSESVSNQPQHF.

A few counts support this clonotype. Relative to the germline gene, one junction end is altered; a read error may explain this. The DNA for the CDR3 is TGTGCCAGCAGCTTCGGGACAGGGGCGAACACCGCGGAGCTGTTTTTT. Its protein is CASSFGTGANTAELFF. The gene calls are TRBV7-3 and TRBJ2-2, with 10 bases matching TRBD1. The CDR3 sequence is 16 residues long. Per germline, CDR1 SGHTA and CDR2 FQGTGA.

The chain combines TRBV9 with TRBJ2-1; possible D gene TRBD1, 6 bases. The CDR3 has 15 amino acids. The V gene lost 1 base and the J gene lost 6 bases, with 14 bases spanning the gap. Germline CDR1 and CDR2: SGDLS and YYNGEE. CDR3 sequence (DNA): TGTGCCAGCAGCGTATTAGGTTTACAGGGCAATGAGCAGTTCTTC. Its translation is CASSVLGLQGNEQFF.

This clonotype appeared a single time. The chain joins TRBV2 to TRBJ2-1; D remains ambiguous. Between the trimmed V and J ends, which lost 0 bases and 10 bases, there was a span of 7 bases. Germline V gives CDR1 SNHLY, CDR2 FYNNEI. This CDR3 comprises 12 residues. CDR3 residues: CASSEARREQFF. The CDR3 DNA sequence: TGTGCCAGCAGTGAAGCGCGGCGGGAGCAGTTCTTC.